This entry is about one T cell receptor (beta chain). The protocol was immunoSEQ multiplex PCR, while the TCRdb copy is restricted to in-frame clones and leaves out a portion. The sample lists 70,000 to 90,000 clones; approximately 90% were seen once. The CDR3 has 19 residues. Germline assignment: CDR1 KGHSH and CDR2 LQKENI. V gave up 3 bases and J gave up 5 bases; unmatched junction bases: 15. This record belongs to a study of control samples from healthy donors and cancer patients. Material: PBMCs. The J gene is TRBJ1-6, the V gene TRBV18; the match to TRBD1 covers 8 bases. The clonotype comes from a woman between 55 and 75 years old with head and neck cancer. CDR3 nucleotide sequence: TGTGCCAGCTCACCGACCTTTGGACAGGGTGGGGTTAATAATTCACCCCTCCACTTT. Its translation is CASSPTFGQGGVNNSPLHF.